The 21 T cell receptor beta chains presented below share a single source sample, sequenced in a study of tissue T cells after allogeneic stem cell transplantation. Assay used: immunoSEQ multiplex PCR; TCRdb lists only in-frame clones, some missing. The sample consists of 5,000 to 7,000 clones, roughly four fifths of them appearing once. The sample was blood, taken before transplantation. The receptors derive from a man between 40 and 69 years old who later had graft-versus-host disease after an allogeneic stem cell transplant.

V and J are TRBV12-3 or TRBV12-4 and TRBJ1-1; tentative D call: TRBD1 (6 bases). The CDR3 sequence is 13 residues long. Trimming left V 3 bases short and J 4 bases short, with 9 bases between. CDR3 bases: TGTGCCAGCAGTTTGTTCAGGGGCACTGAAGCTTTCTTT. Encoded protein: CASSLFRGTEAFF.

This chain uses TRBV7-6 with TRBJ1-1; D uncertain. Looked up from germline, CDR1 is SGHVS and CDR2 is FNYEAQ. This CDR3 spans 13 amino acids. V was trimmed by 0 bases and J by 1 base, leaving 3 bases between them. For the CDR3, the DNA is TGTGCCAGCAGCTTAGCTAAGAACACTGAAGCTTTCTTT. Its protein product is CASSLAKNTEAFF.

This chain links TRBV5-4 with TRBJ2-7; D call uncertain. The CDR3 totals 11 residues. Germline values: CDR1 SGHNT, CDR2 YYREEE (reference sequence). Trimming cost V 0 bases and J 4 bases, with 2 bases left between them. The CDR3 reads CASSLGYEQYF. The CDR3 nucleotides are TGTGCCAGCAGCTTGGGGTACGAGCAGTACTTC.

The DNA for the CDR3 is TGTGCCAGCATCAGGGCCCTTAATGAAAAACTGTTTTTT. Translating it yields CASIRALNEKLFF. V and J are TRBV6-5 and TRBJ1-4, with D perhaps matching TRBD1 (5 bases). Germline lookup yields CDR1 MNHEY and CDR2 SVGAGI. This CDR3 is built from 13 residues. V lost 7 bases to trimming and J lost 4 bases, with 10 bases between them.

The rearrangement uses TRBV11-2 and TRBJ2-1; D uncertain. V was shortened by 1 base and J by 0 bases, with 7 bases between the two germline ends. Germline CDR1 and CDR2: SGHAT and FQNNGV. CDR3 size: 15 residues. Here the CDR3 reads CASSLGSSSYNEQFF. The CDR3 DNA reads as TGTGCCAGCAGCTTAGGGAGTTCCTCCTACAATGAGCAGTTCTTC.

The rearrangement links TRBV5-1 to TRBJ1-2; D not resolved. Germline values: CDR1 SGHRS, CDR2 YFSETQ. V lost 0 bases, J lost 6 bases, and 15 bases lay in between. The CDR3 loop spans 15 amino acids. DNA of the CDR3: TGCGCCAGCAGCTTGGCCGGTATCGGGAGAGATGGCTACACCTTC. It codes for CASSLAGIGRDGYTF.

The chain combines TRBV6-6 with TRBJ2-1; D gene unclear. Trimming pared 6 bases from V and 4 bases from J, leaving 4 bases between. CDR1 is MNHNY and CDR2 is SVGAGI in the germline V gene (reference sequence). This CDR3 region has 11 residues. CDR3 protein: CASRGYNEQFF. CDR3 DNA sequence: TGTGCCAGCAGGGGGTACAATGAGCAGTTCTTC.

In this sample, this clone turned up a few times. For the CDR3, the DNA is TGTGCCAGCAGCCTCCGGGACCCCTCTGGAGATGGCTACACCTTC. This translates into CASSLRDPSGDGYTF. This chain uses TRBV3-1 (or the pseudogene TRBV3-2) with TRBJ1-2, with D maybe TRBD1 (5 bases). The CDR3 contains 15 residues. Trimming removed 4 bases from V and 6 bases from J, with 18 bases in between. Germline values: CDR1 LGHDT, CDR2 YNNKEL (reference sequence).

J is TRBJ2-2 and V is TRBV27; D is unclear. Trimming removed 4 bases from V and 0 bases from J, with 15 bases in between. This CDR3 contains 17 residues. Germline V CDR1 and CDR2: MNHEY, SMNVEV (reference sequence). CDR3 bases: TGTGCCAGCAGTTCCTTCAGCCTTAACGCGAACACCGGGGAGCTGTTTTTT. Residues: CASSSFSLNANTGELFF.

The chain carries TRBV6-5 and TRBJ2-7, with D maybe TRBD1 (7 bases). V was shortened by 6 bases and J by 3 bases, with 15 bases between the two germline ends. The CDR3 has 14 residues. Germline V gene lookup returns CDR1 MNHEY and CDR2 SVGAGI. The CDR3 region is CASRGYRGGYEQYF. The CDR3 coding sequence is TGTGCCAGCAGAGGTTACAGGGGAGGCTACGAGCAGTACTTC.

This clone was recorded a few times. This sequence joins TRBV2 and TRBJ2-7; 9 bases match TRBD1. The CDR3 totals 14 residues. The V gene end was trimmed by 7 bases and the J gene end by 0 bases; junction bases not matched to a gene: 4. Looked up from germline, CDR1 is SNHLY and CDR2 is FYNNEI. For the CDR3, the DNA is TGTGCCAGCACTGGACAGGGGAGCTCCTACGAGCAGTACTTC. It codes for CASTGQGSSYEQYF.

This clone was seen only a few times. The chain links TRBV28 to TRBJ1-4; D ambiguous. V was clipped by 3 bases and J by 1 base, with 12 bases between them. In germline, CDR1 is MDHEN, CDR2 SYDVKM. The CDR3 has 16 residues. The CDR3 here is CASSFPDQITNEKLFF. The CDR3 nucleotides read TGTGCCAGCAGTTTTCCGGACCAAATAACTAATGAAAAACTGTTTTTT.

This clone was detected only a few times. The V and J genes are TRBV2 and TRBJ2-3; 7 positions match TRBD2. The CDR3 runs to 13 residues. Germline V gene lookup returns CDR1 SNHLY and CDR2 FYNNEI. V shed 7 bases and J 9 bases; nucleotides not matched to a gene: 10. The CDR3 region has the DNA TGTGCCAGCAATCCAGGGAGGGAAAGCACGCAGTATTTT. Encoded protein: CASNPGRESTQYF.

This chain uses TRBV7-9 with TRBJ2-2; D possibly uses TRBD1 or TRBD2 (5 bases each). Germline CDR1 and CDR2: SEHNR and FQNEAQ (reference sequence). The CDR3 is 13 residues long. Trimming removed 6 bases at V and 4 bases at J, with 9 bases between. The CDR3 sequence is CASRGDGTGELFF. In DNA, the CDR3 is TGTGCCAGCAGGGGGGACGGCACCGGGGAGCTGTTTTTT.

The chain has TRBV3-1 (or the pseudogene TRBV3-2) and TRBJ2-1; D uncertain. The V end was cut by 1 base, the J end by 5 bases, with 6 bases between. The germline CDR1 and CDR2 sequences are LGHDT and YNNKEL (reference sequence). This CDR3 has 13 residues. This chain's CDR3 is CASSQVMNNEQFF. The CDR3 DNA reads as TGTGCCAGCAGCCAAGTCATGAACAATGAGCAGTTCTTC.

This chain uses TRBV7-9 with TRBJ2-7; D is ambiguous. V shed 1 base and J shed 7 bases, with 11 bases lying between them. The CDR3 is 13 amino acids. Germline V gene data show CDR1 as SEHNR and CDR2 as FQNEAQ (reference sequence). CDR3 in amino acids: CASSLDLVGEQYF. DNA for the CDR3: TGTGCCAGCAGCTTAGACTTAGTGGGAGAGCAGTACTTC.

The chain has TRBV24-1 and TRBJ2-2, with a possible D match to TRBD1 (5 bases). The CDR3 contains 14 residues. V lost 2 bases and J lost 7, with 10 bases in between. Looked up from germline, CDR1 is KGHDR and CDR2 is SFDVKD. CDR3 sequence: CATSDWAGHGELFF. The DNA of the CDR3 is TGTGCCACCAGTGATTGGGCAGGGCACGGGGAGCTGTTTTTT.

This clone was counted only a few times. This chain joins TRBV14 and TRBJ1-1; TRBD1 matches 8 bases. The CDR3 consists of 15 residues. J was trimmed by 1 base and V by 2 bases; bases with no gene match: 3. Germline CDR1 SGHDN, CDR2 FVKESK. CDR3 in amino acids: CASSQWTGPNTEAFF. Written as DNA, the CDR3 is TGTGCCAGCAGCCAATGGACAGGGCCGAACACTGAAGCTTTCTTT.

CDR3 region: CASSSGAGSTDTQYF. CDR3 DNA: TGTGCCAGCAGCTCAGGGGCCGGGAGCACAGATACGCAGTATTTT. This chain uses TRBV11-2 with TRBJ2-3, with D possibly TRBD1 on 6 matching bases. There are 15 residues in the CDR3. Trimming left V 4 bases short and J 0 bases short, with 11 bases between. Germline V gives CDR1 SGHAT, CDR2 FQNNGV.

A few counts support this clone. The rearrangement links TRBV4-1 to TRBJ1-2; 7 bases agree with TRBD1. This CDR3 is 13 amino acids long. The germline V gene encodes CDR1 MGHRA and CDR2 YSYEKL. V dropped 5 bases and J dropped 2; count of bases not matched to a gene: 2. This CDR3 reads CASSSRGNYGYTF. In DNA form, the CDR3 reads TGCGCCAGCAGCTCCAGGGGGAACTATGGCTACACCTTC.

The V and J genes are TRBV29-1 and TRBJ2-5; a possible D gene is TRBD2 (5 bases). V was pared by 3 bases and J by 5 bases, with 16 bases between. This CDR3 is built from 14 residues. Germline CDR1 reads SQVTM; CDR2 reads ANQGSEA. DNA of the CDR3: TGCAGCGTTGAGGTTTGGGGAGTAGGGGAGACCCAGTACTTC. This encodes CSVEVWGVGETQYF.